Listed here are 20 T cell receptor beta chains from one sample, sequenced in a study of Ad26.COV2.S vaccination and SARS-CoV-2 variants. Treatment: roughly 20 received Ad26.COV2.S at low or high dose, single or two shots; roughly 5 received placebo; per-sample allocation not given. Samples analyzed were those drawn on day 63 after the first vaccine or placebo injection. Measured with immunoSEQ multiplex PCR; TCRdb has only the in-frame clones, and not every one. The profile shows hundreds of thousands of clones, 80% to 90% of them singletons. The source material was peripheral blood, sampled in a trial of Ad26.COV2.S vaccine versus placebo. These receptors all stem from a person between 18 and 60 years old who received the Ad26.COV2.S COVID-19 vaccine or a placebo.

V and J are TRBV4-2 and TRBJ1-6, with D possibly TRBD1 on 6 matching bases. The germline V gene has CDR1 LGHNA and CDR2 YNFKEQ. The CDR3 spans 14 residues. Trimming shortened V by 4 bases and J by 10 bases, and 14 bases separated the two germline ends. The CDR3 nucleotides read TGTGCCAGCAGCCCGCGGACAGATGGCTCACCCCTCCACTTT. Protein sequence: CASSPRTDGSPLHF.

The chain couples TRBV18 to TRBJ2-7; 13 bases map to TRBD2. This CDR3 region has 17 residues. The V segment lost 2 bases and the J segment 2 bases; nucleotides outside the gene matches: 6. Germline-derived CDR1 and CDR2 are KGHSH and LQKENI. The CDR3 nucleotides are TGTGCCAGCTCACCAGGGACTAGCGGGACGCTCACCTACGAGCAGTACTTC. The encoded protein is CASSPGTSGTLTYEQYF.

This clone was detected only once. The chain joins TRBV20-1 to TRBJ2-1; 12 positions agree with TRBD1. CDR1 is DFQATT, CDR2 SNEGSKA, per germline (reference sequence). The CDR3 runs to 14 residues. Unmatched junction bases numbered 5, after V lost 3 bases and J lost 8 bases. CDR3 protein: CSASRDRGRDEQFF. The DNA of the CDR3 is TGCAGTGCTAGTAGGGACAGGGGGCGCGATGAGCAGTTCTTC.

CDR3 DNA sequence: TGTGCCAGCTCACGATTCGAGATGGGATTCTCCTACGAGCAGTACTTC. This translates into CASSRFEMGFSYEQYF. The rearrangement joins TRBV18 to TRBJ2-7; D is unclear. The length of the CDR3 is 16 residues. Germline CDR1 KGHSH, CDR2 LQKENI. Trimming took off 4 bases at V and 0 bases at J, with 16 bases between the two ends.

This clone was counted a few times. V gene TRBV19 combines with J gene TRBJ2-3; 7 nucleotides line up with TRBD1. Trimming took 0 bases from V and 2 from J; bases not matched to a gene: 5. There are 16 residues in the CDR3. CDR1 is LNHDA and CDR2 is SQIVND in the germline V gene (reference sequence). In DNA, the CDR3 is TGTGCCAGTAGTATAGACCTTACAGGGGCCACAGATACGCAGTATTTT. Translated: CASSIDLTGATDTQYF.

The chain has TRBV10-3 and TRBJ1-3, with D possibly TRBD1 on 6 matching bases. The CDR3 spans 14 residues. Germline lookup yields CDR1 ENHRY and CDR2 SYGVKD. Trimming shortened V by 8 bases and J by 3 bases, and 14 bases separated the two germline ends. The CDR3 DNA sequence: TGTGCCATCCGACCCGGGGGCGATGGAAACACCATATATTTT. It is translated as CAIRPGGDGNTIYF.

V and J are TRBV2 and TRBJ1-2, with TRBD1 matching 10 bases. This CDR3 has 14 residues. Losses at the gene ends were 6 bases for V and 8 bases for J; bases not matched to a gene: 9. Germline values: CDR1 SNHLY, CDR2 FYNNEI. The CDR3 sequence: CASRGQGVISGYTF. Written as DNA, the CDR3 is TGTGCCAGCAGAGGACAGGGGGTTATATCGGGCTACACCTTC.

Comments on this clone: Other nucleotide sequences in the sample specify the same CDR3. The gene calls are TRBV12-3 or TRBV12-4 and TRBJ1-1, with D perhaps TRBD1 (6 bases). The CDR3 covers 13 residues. V was shortened by 2 bases and J by 4 bases, with 8 bases between the two germline ends. CDR3 sequence: CASSLRGGTEAFF. CDR3 coding DNA: TGTGCCAGCAGTTTAAGAGGGGGCACTGAAGCTTTCTTT.

This clone was counted only a few times. DNA of the CDR3: TGTGCCAGCTCCGGGACAGGGGGTCAGCCCCAGCATTTT. Residues: CASSGTGGQPQHF. The chain links TRBV18 to TRBJ1-5, with 11 bases lining up with TRBD1. This CDR3 comprises 13 residues. V shed 6 bases and J 6 bases; nucleotides not matched to a gene: 1. Looked up from germline, CDR1 is KGHSH and CDR2 is LQKENI. Full variable domain (missing parts from reference TRBV18 and TRBJ1-5): NAGVMQNPRHLVRRRGQEARLRCSPMKGHSHVYWYRQLPEEGLKFMVYLQKENIIDESGMPKERFSAEFPKEGPSILRIQQVVRGDSAAYFCASSGTGGQPQHFGDGTRLSIL.

The V and J genes are TRBV12-5 and TRBJ2-7; 8 bases line up with TRBD1. The V gene end was trimmed by 1 base and the J gene end by 2 bases; junction bases not matched to a gene: 4. CDR1 is LGHNT, CDR2 FRNRAP, per germline. The CDR3 is made up of 15 amino acids. The CDR3 region is CASGLGLQGAYEQYF. The CDR3 coding sequence is TGTGCTAGTGGTTTGGGCCTACAGGGGGCCTACGAGCAGTACTTC.

V gene TRBV10-3 combines with J gene TRBJ1-6, with D perhaps TRBD1 (5 bases). The germline V gene has CDR1 ENHRY and CDR2 SYGVKD. CDR3 length equals 14 residues. The V and J ends lost 10 bases and 9 bases respectively, with 19 bases between them. The chain's CDR3 is CATGRGALSSPLHF. CDR3 nucleotide sequence: TGTGCCACGGGGCGAGGGGCTTTGAGTTCACCCCTCCACTTT.

The V and J genes are TRBV10-3 and TRBJ1-2, with D hard to call. Germline assignment: CDR1 ENHRY and CDR2 SYGVKD. The CDR3 loop spans 16 amino acids. V lost 3 bases to trimming and J lost 0 bases, with 14 bases between them. The CDR3 reads CAISDRTRRANYGYTF. CDR3 DNA sequence: TGTGCCATCAGTGATAGGACTCGCCGAGCTAACTATGGCTACACCTTC.

V usage is TRBV24-1 and J usage is TRBJ2-3; D is possibly TRBD1 (6 bases). The CDR3 has 15 residues. CDR1 is KGHDR, CDR2 SFDVKD, per germline. Trimming stripped 2 bases from V and 4 bases from J, with 12 bases between. The CDR3 spells CATSDWGLGADTQYF. In nucleotides, the CDR3 is TGTGCCACCAGTGATTGGGGGCTAGGCGCAGATACGCAGTATTTT.

The J gene is TRBJ2-6, the V gene TRBV30; D gene ambiguous. V was pared by 2 bases and J by 1 base, with 9 bases between. From germline, CDR1 is GTSNPN and CDR2 SVGIG (reference sequence). This CDR3 is built from 15 residues. The CDR3 loop is CAWSLSKSGANVLTF. The CDR3 DNA reads as TGTGCCTGGAGTCTCTCAAAATCTGGGGCCAACGTCCTGACTTTC.

The chain has TRBV6-6 and TRBJ2-3; perhaps D is TRBD1 or TRBD2 (6 bases each). Germline V gene lookup returns CDR1 MNHNY and CDR2 SVGAGI (reference sequence). V lost 7 bases, J lost 6 bases, and 20 bases lay in between. CDR3 size: 15 residues. CDR3 in amino acids: CASTHTRGPGDTQYF. CDR3 in DNA: TGTGCCAGCACCCACACCCGGGGGCCGGGGGATACGCAGTATTTT.

V usage is TRBV6-5 and J usage is TRBJ2-1; D may be TRBD2 (6 bases). V was cut by 3 bases and J by 7 bases, with 16 bases left in between. Germline lookup yields CDR1 MNHEY and CDR2 SVGAGI. The CDR3 runs to 15 residues. The CDR3 DNA reads TGTGCCAGCAGTTATTCGACTAGTGGGAGGAATGAGCAGTTCTTC. Encoded protein: CASSYSTSGRNEQFF.

The rearrangement links TRBV4-3 to TRBJ1-1, with a weak D call TRBD1 (5 bases). The CDR3 is 16 amino acids. The V end lost 9 bases, the J end lost 5 bases, and 25 bases lay between the germline ends. Per the germline V gene, CDR1 is LGHNA and CDR2 is YSLEER. The CDR3 sequence is CASSSWGIVRETEAFF. The CDR3 coding sequence is TGCGCCAGTTCCTCGTGGGGCATCGTCCGGGAGACTGAAGCTTTCTTT.

Worth noting for this clone: Within the sample, other DNA sequences also encode this same CDR3. This rearrangement joins TRBV7-9 to TRBJ1-5; D perhaps matches TRBD1 (6 bases). CDR1 is SEHNR and CDR2 is FQNEAQ in the germline V gene (reference sequence). The ends were cut back, 1 base at V and 4 bases at J, with 8 bases in the middle. This CDR3 has 14 amino acids. CDR3 amino acids: CASSLGGGNQPQHF. CDR3 coding DNA: TGTGCCAGCAGCTTAGGAGGGGGTAATCAGCCCCAGCATTTT.

The chain couples TRBV5-4 to TRBJ1-6, with no clear D. The CDR3 is 14 residues long. Trimming pared 0 bases from V and 3 bases from J, leaving 4 bases between. In germline, CDR1 is SGHNT, CDR2 YYREEE (reference sequence). The DNA for the CDR3 is TGTGCCAGCAGCTTGGACCGCTATAATTCACCCCTCCACTTT. Amino acid sequence: CASSLDRYNSPLHF. Full variable domain (rest looked up from reference TRBV5-4 and TRBJ1-6): ETGVTQSPTHLIKTRGQQVTLRCSSQSGHNTVSWYQQALGQGPQFIFQYYREEENGRGNFPPRFSGLQFPNYSSELNVNALELDDSALYLCASSLDRYNSPLHFGNGTRLTVT.

This sequence joins TRBV30 and TRBJ1-2; D is perhaps TRBD1 (6 bases). Deletions cut 2 bases from V and 4 bases from J, with 20 bases between. The CDR3 consists of 16 residues. Germline CDR1 reads GTSNPN; CDR2 reads SVGIG (reference sequence). The CDR3 sequence is CAWSSPSQGYGYGYTF. The CDR3 DNA reads as TGTGCCTGGAGTTCCCCTTCTCAGGGGTACGGCTATGGCTACACCTTC.